This TCR beta chain was retrieved from a study of T cells in Graves' hyperthyroidism and ophthalmopathy. This clonotype was seen many times. The antigen remains undetermined. Study results and caveats: Through a model of 13 V-J features, ophthalmopathy was separated from stable hyperthyroidism.

TCR beta CDR3 regions were amplified from RNA. HTBI primers drove first-round RT-PCR of the TCR CDR3. TCRdb recomputed calls from the multiplex PCR reads with MiXCR, one row per CDR3 protein. The sample lists about 510,000 distinct CDR3 sequences; about 15% were seen once. Clinical symptoms, serum thyroxine, TRAb, thyroid ultrasound and orbital computed tomography informed diagnoses. The authors took PBMCs from 8 to 10 ml fresh peripheral blood. Deletions cut 3 bases from V and 5 bases from J, with 6 bases between. CDR3 size: 12 residues. Per the germline V gene, CDR1 is KGHSH and CDR2 is LQKENI. The sample comprised blood. The clonotype comes from a woman in her forties with Graves' hyperthyroidism. V and J are TRBV18 and TRBJ2-3; D is undetermined. DNA of the CDR3: TGTGCCAGCTCACCCCGAGAAGATACGCAGTATTTT. Its protein product is CASSPREDTQYF.